Below, 21 T cell receptor beta chains from the same sample are listed, as sequenced in a study of early T cells in non-severe SARS-CoV-2 infection. TCRdb reanalysed the 5' RACE reads using MiXCR and keeps one entry per CDR3 protein. Found here are 30,000 to 40,000 distinct CDR3 sequences, about 8.2% of them singletons; the top ten hold around 13%. The material sequenced was whole blood. The source is an adult who was a healthcare worker with PCR-confirmed SARS-CoV-2 infection or an uninfected control (not recorded which).

This clonotype has more than one count but fewer than ten. This chain joins TRBV12-3 or TRBV12-4 and TRBJ1-5; 10 positions agree with TRBD1. J lost 2 bases, V lost 6 bases, and 10 bases had no gene match. The CDR3 is 17 amino acids. CDR3 protein: CASSPNRGQGGNQPQHF. Written as DNA, the CDR3 is TGTGCCAGCAGCCCCAATAGAGGACAGGGGGGCAATCAGCCCCAGCATTTT.

This clonotype was seen at least ten times. The rearrangement uses TRBV20-1 and TRBJ2-1, with 9 bases lining up with TRBD2. Trimming cost V 0 bases and J 8 bases; bases outside gene matches: 11. This CDR3 comprises 16 residues. In germline, CDR1 is DFQATT, CDR2 SNEGSKA (reference sequence). The CDR3 bases are TGCAGTGCTAGAGATCCGCGGGGGGGCTCCGGGGATGAGCAGTTCTTC. Residues: CSARDPRGGSGDEQFF.

The sample holds many counts of this clonotype. The chain couples TRBV6-1 to TRBJ2-7; 11 bases align to TRBD2. CDR1 and CDR2 from the germline V gene are MNHNS and SASEGT. V shed 6 bases and J 1 base; nucleotides not matched to a gene: 5. There are 15 residues in the CDR3. The CDR3 region is CASRVLAGVSYEQYF. CDR3 bases: TGTGCCAGCAGGGTACTAGCGGGGGTTTCCTACGAGCAGTACTTC.

This clonotype has more than one count but fewer than ten. The gene calls are TRBV6-6 and TRBJ2-1; D remains unclear. From germline, CDR1 is MNHNY and CDR2 SVGAGI (reference sequence). This CDR3 is built from 12 residues. Trimming shortened V by 2 bases and J by 13 bases, and 12 bases separated the two germline ends. The CDR3 DNA follows: TGTGCCAGCAGTTACGTCCAGTCCTCTCAGTTCTTC. Protein sequence: CASSYVQSSQFF.

By sample fraction, this clonotype is medium-sized. This sequence joins TRBV6-4 and TRBJ2-3; 8 bases map to TRBD1. V gave up 0 bases and J gave up 3 bases; unmatched junction bases: 5. There are 16 residues in the CDR3. The germline gives CDR1 MRHNA, CDR2 SNTAGT. CDR3 loop: CASSDSLGTGTDTQYF. The CDR3 DNA is TGTGCCAGCAGTGACTCACTAGGGACAGGAACAGATACGCAGTATTTT.

The V call is TRBV2, the J call TRBJ2-3; D unclear. From germline, CDR1 is SNHLY and CDR2 FYNNEI. V was clipped by 6 bases and J by 0 bases, with 10 bases between them. The CDR3 is 14 residues long. CDR3 sequence: CASRYTTSTDTQYF. The DNA of the CDR3 is TGTGCCAGCAGATACACCACTAGCACAGATACGCAGTATTTT.

This clonotype was observed a handful of times. The chain joins TRBV3-1 to TRBJ1-1, with D maybe TRBD1 (5 bases). The V gene's germline CDR1 is LGHDT and CDR2 YNNKEL (reference sequence). The V and J ends lost 4 bases and 4 bases respectively, with 16 bases between them. This CDR3 has 15 residues. In DNA form, the CDR3 reads TGTGCCAGCAGCCGAGGATCTGCAGGGCGCACTGAAGCTTTCTTT. Translating it yields CASSRGSAGRTEAFF.

There are many counts of this clonotype. The chain recombines TRBV7-6 with TRBJ1-1, with D tentatively TRBD1 (5 bases). Germline assignment: CDR1 SGHVS and CDR2 FNYEAQ. Trimming took 5 bases from V and 8 from J, leaving 15 bases between them. The CDR3 consists of 13 residues. CDR3 sequence: CASSRTGSEEAFF. The CDR3 region has the DNA TGTGCCAGCAGCAGAACAGGTAGCGAAGAAGCTTTCTTT.

There are a few counts of this clonotype. This chain uses TRBV12-3 or TRBV12-4 with TRBJ1-1; D unresolved. The CDR3 runs to 14 residues. Trimming left V 3 bases short and J 4 bases short, with 12 bases between. CDR3 protein: CASSLASLGTEAFF. CDR3 sequence (DNA): TGTGCCAGCAGTTTGGCCAGCCTAGGCACTGAAGCTTTCTTT.

The chain employs TRBV30 and TRBJ1-2; possible D gene TRBD1, 5 bases. This CDR3 contains 14 residues. Looked up from germline, CDR1 is GTSNPN and CDR2 is SVGIG (reference sequence). Trimming removed 2 bases at V and 4 bases at J, with 14 bases between. The CDR3 loop reads CAWSPTSQGYGYTF. The CDR3 DNA follows: TGTGCCTGGAGTCCAACAAGTCAGGGCTATGGCTACACCTTC.

This clonotype showed up many times. For the CDR3, the DNA is TGTGCCAGCAGCTTGCGGGGACAGGGGGCCGCTAATGAAAAACTGTTTTTT. This encodes CASSLRGQGAANEKLFF. The rearrangement joins TRBV5-5 to TRBJ1-4; 12 nucleotides match TRBD1. Germline assignment: CDR1 SGHKS and CDR2 YYEKEE (reference sequence). After removal of 1 base from V and 3 bases from J, the junction contained 4 bases not matched to a gene. This CDR3 spans 17 amino acids.

The chain couples TRBV7-6 to TRBJ2-5, with D tentatively TRBD2 (6 bases). V lost 5 bases, J lost 1 base, and 17 bases lay in between. CDR3 length equals 16 residues. From germline, CDR1 is SGHVS and CDR2 FNYEAQ. In nucleotides, the CDR3 is TGTGCCAGCAGCCCCGGAGTGGGAGGCGGCCAAGAGACCCAGTACTTC. It is translated as CASSPGVGGGQETQYF.

This clonotype was observed at least ten times. The chain employs TRBV7-6 and TRBJ1-5; D gene uncertain. The CDR3 is made up of 13 amino acids. Trimming took off 5 bases at V and 6 bases at J, with 11 bases between the two ends. From germline, CDR1 is SGHVS and CDR2 FNYEAQ. The CDR3 coding sequence is TGTGCCAGCAGCCGATCGGAAGCTCAGCCCCAGCATTTT. Protein: CASSRSEAQPQHF.

This clonotype was recorded at least ten times. The chain recombines TRBV18 with TRBJ1-2; 7 nucleotides match TRBD1. Germline values: CDR1 KGHSH, CDR2 LQKENI. J gave up 1 base and V 2 bases, and 4 bases lay outside the gene matches. The CDR3 contains 15 residues. CDR3 DNA: TGTGCCAGCTCACCAGGGACAGCGAATAACTATGGCTACACCTTC. Translation gives CASSPGTANNYGYTF.

This clonotype was observed many times. This chain joins TRBV29-1 and TRBJ2-1, with 12 bases that match TRBD2. CDR3 length equals 15 residues. Germline V gene sequence: CDR1 SQVTM, CDR2 ANQGSEA. The V gene end was trimmed by 4 bases and the J gene end by 8 bases; junction bases not matched to a gene: 9. Here the CDR3 reads CSVAGASGGGDEQFF. DNA of the CDR3: TGCAGCGTTGCAGGGGCTAGCGGGGGGGGTGATGAGCAGTTCTTC.

CDR3 coding DNA: TGTGCCAGCAGCTTACGGGTGGGCAGGGGTTCATTCGAGCAGTACTTC. The encoded protein is CASSLRVGRGSFEQYF. The V and J genes are TRBV7-6 and TRBJ2-7, with D possibly TRBD1 on 6 matching bases. The germline V and J ends were trimmed by 2 bases and 6 bases, with 20 bases remaining between them. CDR3 length equals 16 residues. The germline V gene encodes CDR1 SGHVS and CDR2 FNYEAQ.

This clonotype was seen at least ten times. V is TRBV12-3 or TRBV12-4 and J is TRBJ1-5, with D perhaps matching TRBD1 (6 bases). Trimming shortened V by 7 bases and J by 1 base, and 17 bases separated the two germline ends. This CDR3 is built from 16 residues. CDR3 in DNA: TGTGCCAGCACAAGAGGGGGGCCGGGGAGCAATCAGCCCCAGCATTTT. Protein product: CASTRGGPGSNQPQHF.

CDR3 in DNA: TGTGCCACCAGCAGAGATTCCAGGGTCGGAAACACCATATATTTT. Translating it yields CATSRDSRVGNTIYF. The chain joins TRBV15 to TRBJ1-3; D might be TRBD1 (5 bases). V shed 0 bases and J shed 4 bases, with 10 bases lying between them. The CDR3 has 15 residues. Germline V gene sequence: CDR1 LNHNV, CDR2 YYDKDF (reference sequence).

V and J are TRBV29-1 and TRBJ2-5; 8 nucleotides line up with TRBD1. V was clipped by 4 bases and J by 2 bases; unmatched bases: 3. This CDR3 contains 13 residues. Germline CDR1 and CDR2: SQVTM and ANQGSEA. Here the CDR3 reads CSVGRTGQETQYF. CDR3 coding DNA: TGCAGCGTTGGGAGGACAGGGCAAGAGACCCAGTACTTC. The complete variable domain, with remaining parts taken from reference TRBV29-1 and TRBJ2-5, reads SAVISQKPSRDICQRGTSLTIQCQVDSQVTMMFWYRQQPGQSLTLIATANQGSEATYESGFVIDKFPISRPNLTFSTLTVSNMSPEDSSIYLCSVGRTGQETQYFGPGTRLLVL.

The V gene is TRBV6-1, the J gene TRBJ2-7; D might be TRBD1 (6 bases). CDR3 length: 15 residues. Germline V lookup: CDR1 MNHNS, CDR2 SASEGT. The germline V and J ends were trimmed by 4 bases and 3 bases, with 16 bases remaining between them. The CDR3, as DNA: TGTGCCAGCAGTGTACAGGCAGGGGATAGCTACGAGCAGTACTTC. This gives the protein CASSVQAGDSYEQYF.

The chain joins TRBV5-6 to TRBJ1-5; D not resolved. V lost 4 bases and J 5 bases, leaving 10 bases between the germline ends. Germline V lookup: CDR1 SGHDT, CDR2 YYEEEE. The length of the CDR3 is 13 residues. The CDR3 DNA reads TGTGCCAGCAGCAAAGACGGCTATCAGCCCCAGCATTTT. It codes for CASSKDGYQPQHF.